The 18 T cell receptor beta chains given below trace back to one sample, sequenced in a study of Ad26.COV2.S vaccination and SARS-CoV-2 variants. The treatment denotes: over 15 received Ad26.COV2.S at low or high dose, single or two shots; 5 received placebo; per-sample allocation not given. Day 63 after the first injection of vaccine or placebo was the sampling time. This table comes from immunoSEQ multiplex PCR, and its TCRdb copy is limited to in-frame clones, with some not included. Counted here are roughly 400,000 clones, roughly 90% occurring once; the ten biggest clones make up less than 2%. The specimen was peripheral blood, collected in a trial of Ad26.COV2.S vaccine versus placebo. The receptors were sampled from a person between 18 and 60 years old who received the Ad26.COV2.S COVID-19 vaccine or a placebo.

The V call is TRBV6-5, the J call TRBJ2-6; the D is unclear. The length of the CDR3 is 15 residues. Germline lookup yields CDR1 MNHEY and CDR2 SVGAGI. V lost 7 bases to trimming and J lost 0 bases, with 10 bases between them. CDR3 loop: CASTNGASGANVLTF. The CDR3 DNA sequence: TGTGCCAGCACCAACGGAGCCTCTGGGGCCAACGTCCTGACTTTC.

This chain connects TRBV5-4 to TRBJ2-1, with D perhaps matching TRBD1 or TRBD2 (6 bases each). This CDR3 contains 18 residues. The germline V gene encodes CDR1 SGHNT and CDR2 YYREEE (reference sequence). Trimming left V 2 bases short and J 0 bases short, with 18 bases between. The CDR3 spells CASSFGGGLPYSYNEQFF. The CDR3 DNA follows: TGTGCCAGCAGCTTCGGTGGGGGGCTCCCCTACTCCTACAATGAGCAGTTCTTC.

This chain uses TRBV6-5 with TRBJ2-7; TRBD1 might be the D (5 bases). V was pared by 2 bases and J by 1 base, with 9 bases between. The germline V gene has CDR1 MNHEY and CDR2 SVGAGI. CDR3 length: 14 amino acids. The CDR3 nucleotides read TGTGCCAGCAGTTACACAGGTCAGTCCTACGAGCAGTACTTC. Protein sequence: CASSYTGQSYEQYF.

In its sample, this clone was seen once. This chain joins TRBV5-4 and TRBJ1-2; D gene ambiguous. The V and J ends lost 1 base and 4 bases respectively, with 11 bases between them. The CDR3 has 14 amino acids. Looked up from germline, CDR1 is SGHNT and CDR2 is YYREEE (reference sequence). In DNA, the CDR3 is TGTGCCAGCAGCTTGAGTAACCGGGGCTATGGCTACACCTTC. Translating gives CASSLSNRGYGYTF.

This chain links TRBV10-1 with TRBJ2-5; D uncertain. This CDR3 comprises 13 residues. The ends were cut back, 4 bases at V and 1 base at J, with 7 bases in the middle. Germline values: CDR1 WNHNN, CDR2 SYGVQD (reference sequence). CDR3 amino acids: CASSGGLQETQYF. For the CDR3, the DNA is TGCGCCAGCAGTGGAGGTCTCCAAGAGACCCAGTACTTC.

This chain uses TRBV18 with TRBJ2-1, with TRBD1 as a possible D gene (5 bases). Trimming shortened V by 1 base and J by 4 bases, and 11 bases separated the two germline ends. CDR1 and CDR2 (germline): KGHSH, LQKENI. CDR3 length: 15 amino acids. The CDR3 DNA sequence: TGTGCCAGCTCACCACAACGTGACAGTTACAATGAGCAGTTCTTC. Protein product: CASSPQRDSYNEQFF.

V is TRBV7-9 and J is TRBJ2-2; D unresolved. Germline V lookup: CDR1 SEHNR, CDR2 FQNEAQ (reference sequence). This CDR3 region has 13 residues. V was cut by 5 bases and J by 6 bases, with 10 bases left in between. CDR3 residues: CASSLGWAGELFF. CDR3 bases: TGTGCCAGCAGCCTAGGGTGGGCCGGGGAGCTGTTTTTT.

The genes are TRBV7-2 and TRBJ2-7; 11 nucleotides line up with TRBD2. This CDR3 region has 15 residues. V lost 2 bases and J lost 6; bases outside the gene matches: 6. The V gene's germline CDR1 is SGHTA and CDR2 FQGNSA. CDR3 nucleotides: TGTGCCAGCAGCTTATATCTAGCGGGGGGCGTCGAGCAGTACTTC. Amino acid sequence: CASSLYLAGGVEQYF. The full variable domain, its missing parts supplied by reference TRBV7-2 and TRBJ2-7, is GAGVSQSPSNKVTEKGKDVELRCDPISGHTALYWYRQSLGQGLEFLIYFQGNSAPDKSGLPSDRFSAERTGGSVSTLTIQRTQQEDSAVYLCASSLYLAGGVEQYFGPGTRLTVT.

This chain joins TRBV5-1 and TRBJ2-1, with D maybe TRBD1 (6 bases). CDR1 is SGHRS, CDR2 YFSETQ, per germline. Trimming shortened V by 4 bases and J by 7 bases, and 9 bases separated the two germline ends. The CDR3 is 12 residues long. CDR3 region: CASSVQGNEQFF. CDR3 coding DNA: TGCGCCAGCAGCGTACAGGGAAATGAGCAGTTCTTC.

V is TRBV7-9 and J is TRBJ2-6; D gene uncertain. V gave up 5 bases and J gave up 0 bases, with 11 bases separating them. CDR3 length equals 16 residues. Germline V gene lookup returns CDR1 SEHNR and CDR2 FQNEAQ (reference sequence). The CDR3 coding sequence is TGTGCCAGCAGCCACGACTCCTTCTCTGGGGCCAACGTCCTGACTTTC. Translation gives CASSHDSFSGANVLTF.

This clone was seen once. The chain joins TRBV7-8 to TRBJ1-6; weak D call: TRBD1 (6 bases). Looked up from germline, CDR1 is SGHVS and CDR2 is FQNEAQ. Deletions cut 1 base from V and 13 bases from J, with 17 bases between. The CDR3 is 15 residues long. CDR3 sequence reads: CASSLEWGPGHPLHF. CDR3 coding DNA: TGTGCCAGCAGCTTAGAGTGGGGGCCGGGACACCCCCTCCACTTT.

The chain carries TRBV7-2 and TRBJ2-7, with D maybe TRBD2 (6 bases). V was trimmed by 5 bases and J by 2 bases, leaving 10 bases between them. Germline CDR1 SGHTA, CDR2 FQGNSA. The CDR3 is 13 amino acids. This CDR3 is CASSEWRAYEQYF. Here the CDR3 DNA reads TGTGCCAGCAGCGAGTGGAGGGCCTACGAGCAGTACTTC.

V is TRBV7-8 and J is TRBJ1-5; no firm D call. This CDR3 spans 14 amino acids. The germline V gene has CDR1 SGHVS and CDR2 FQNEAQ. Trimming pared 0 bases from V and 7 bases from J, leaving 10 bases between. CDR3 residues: CASSLAEQKQPQHF. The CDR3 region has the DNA TGTGCCAGCAGCTTAGCAGAGCAGAAACAGCCCCAGCATTTT.

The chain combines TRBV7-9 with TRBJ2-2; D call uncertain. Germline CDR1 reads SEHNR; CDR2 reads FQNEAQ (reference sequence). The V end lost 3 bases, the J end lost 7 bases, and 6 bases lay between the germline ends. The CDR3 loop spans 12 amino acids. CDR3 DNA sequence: TGTGCCAGCAGCTTGGATGTCGGGGAGCTGTTTTTT. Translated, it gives CASSLDVGELFF. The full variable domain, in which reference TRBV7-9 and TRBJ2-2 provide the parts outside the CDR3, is DTGVSQNPRHKITKRGQNVTFRCDPISEHNRLYWYRQTLGQGPEFLTYFQNEAQLEKSRLLSDRFSAERPKGSFSTLEIQRTEQGDSAMYLCASSLDVGELFFGEGSRLTVL.

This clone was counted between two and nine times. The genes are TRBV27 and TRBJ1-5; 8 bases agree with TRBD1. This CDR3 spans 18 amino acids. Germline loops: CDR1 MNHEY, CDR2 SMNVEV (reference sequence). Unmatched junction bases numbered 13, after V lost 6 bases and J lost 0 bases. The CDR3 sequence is CASSPRTGKRDSNQPQHF. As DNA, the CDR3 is TGTGCCAGCAGCCCCAGGACAGGGAAAAGAGATAGCAATCAGCCCCAGCATTTT.

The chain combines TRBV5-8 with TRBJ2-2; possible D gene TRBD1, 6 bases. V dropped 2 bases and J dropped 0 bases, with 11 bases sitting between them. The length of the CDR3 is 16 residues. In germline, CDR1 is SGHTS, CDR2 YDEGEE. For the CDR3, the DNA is TGTGCCAGCAGCTTCTTCCCAGGGGCGAACACCGGGGAGCTGTTTTTT. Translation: CASSFFPGANTGELFF. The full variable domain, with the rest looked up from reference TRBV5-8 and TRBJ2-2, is EAGVTQSPTHLIKTRGQQATLRCSPISGHTSVYWYQQALGLGLQFLLWYDEGEERNRGNFPPRFSGRQFPNYSSELNVNALELEDSALYLCASSFFPGANTGELFFGEGSRLTVL.

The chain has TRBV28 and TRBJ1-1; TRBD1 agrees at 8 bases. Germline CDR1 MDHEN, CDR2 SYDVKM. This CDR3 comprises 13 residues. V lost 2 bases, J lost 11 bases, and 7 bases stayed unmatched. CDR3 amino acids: CASSLRQGAHAFF. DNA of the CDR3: TGTGCCAGCAGTTTACGGCAGGGGGCGCATGCTTTCTTT.

CDR3 nucleotide sequence: TGTGCCTGGCAGGGGCTCGGAAACACCATATATTTT. It codes for CAWQGLGNTIYF. This chain joins TRBV30 and TRBJ1-3; possible D gene TRBD1, 6 bases. The CDR3 has 12 residues. Germline V lookup: CDR1 GTSNPN, CDR2 SVGIG (reference sequence). The V end lost 5 bases, the J end lost 4 bases, and 9 bases lay between the germline ends.